Below are 11 T cell receptor beta chains sequenced from a single sample in a study of blood T cell repertoires in COVID-19 (dated by TCRdb to the early 2020s). Receptors were amplified or captured by the immunoSEQ multiplex PCR assay. In its TCRdb copy, this immuneACCESS table keeps in-frame sequences only and misses some clones. Where compared with another copy, unresolved V genes explain less than half of these, and the others have no known cause. A total of roughly 230,000 clones appear in this sample, around 84% of them only once. 10% to 13% of the sample is in the top ten clones. Specimen: peripheral blood. These TCRs come from a woman aged 80 or older with COVID-19, enrolled during active disease.

The genes are TRBV27 and TRBJ1-1, with 7 positions matching TRBD1. The CDR3 covers 17 residues. Germline CDR1 MNHEY, CDR2 SMNVEV (reference sequence). V lost 0 bases to trimming and J lost 0 bases; unmatched junction nucleotides: 7. The CDR3 bases are TGTGCCAGCAGTTTATCGCCAGGGGGATTAATGAACACTGAAGCTTTCTTT. Encoded protein: CASSLSPGGLMNTEAFF.

V and J are TRBV5-1 and TRBJ2-3; D is perhaps TRBD2 (6 bases). The CDR3 contains 16 residues. The V gene lost 4 bases and the J gene lost 4 bases, with 19 bases spanning the gap. Germline CDR1 is SGHRS and CDR2 is YFSETQ. The CDR3 DNA sequence: TGCGCCAGCAGCCCGGAGGGGCTAGCTGGTGCAGATACGCAGTATTTT. Encoded protein: CASSPEGLAGADTQYF.

V and J are TRBV7-8 and TRBJ2-2; D is perhaps TRBD2 (7 bases). Trimming shortened V by 3 bases and J by 7 bases, and 18 bases separated the two germline ends. CDR3 size: 16 residues. The V gene's germline CDR1 is SGHVS and CDR2 FQNEAQ. The CDR3 DNA follows: TGTGCCAGCAGCTTGGCGGGAAGGGGGGGCTTCGGGGAGCTGTTTTTT. The encoded protein is CASSLAGRGGFGELFF.

This chain uses TRBV28 with TRBJ1-5, with TRBD1 matching over 10 bases. This CDR3 spans 21 amino acids. The V gene's germline CDR1 is MDHEN and CDR2 SYDVKM. The J segment lost 2 bases and the V segment lost 6 bases, leaving 22 bases of the junction unmatched. The CDR3: CASRGSIPDRGQVLGNQPQHF. The CDR3 region has the DNA TGTGCCAGCAGGGGGTCGATCCCCGACAGGGGGCAGGTGTTAGGCAATCAGCCCCAGCATTTT. The full variable domain, rest sourced from reference TRBV28 and TRBJ1-5, is DVKVTQSSRYLVKRTGEKVFLECVQDMDHENMFWYRQDPGLGLRLIYFSYDVKMKEKGDIPEGYSVSREKKERFSLILESASTNQTSMYLCASRGSIPDRGQVLGNQPQHFGDGTRLSIL.

The V and J genes are TRBV5-4 and TRBJ1-4; TRBD1 is a possible D gene (5 bases). The CDR3 consists of 15 residues. CDR1 is SGHNT and CDR2 is YYREEE in the germline V gene (reference sequence). V lost 2 bases and J lost 4, with 12 bases in between. CDR3 loop: CASSFPGTDNEKLFF. CDR3 coding DNA: TGTGCCAGCAGCTTCCCCGGGACTGATAATGAAAAACTGTTTTTT.

Worth noting for this clone: This same CDR3 is encoded by further DNA sequences in the sample. V usage is TRBV27 and J usage is TRBJ1-4, with a possible D match to TRBD1 (5 bases). Germline V lookup: CDR1 MNHEY, CDR2 SMNVEV (reference sequence). The CDR3 covers 14 residues. Trimming removed 3 bases from V and 4 bases from J, with 9 bases in between. The CDR3 loop is CASSLRQGNEKLFF. CDR3 coding DNA: TGTGCCAGCAGTTTGAGGCAGGGTAATGAAAAACTGTTTTTT.

The V and J genes are TRBV6-7 and TRBJ2-2, with 15 bases matching TRBD2. TRBV6-7 is an ORF; its function is uncertain. J was trimmed by 7 bases and V by 6 bases; bases with no gene match: 12. The CDR3 is 18 amino acids. The CDR3 DNA reads as TGTGCCAGCAGCCTAAGGACTAGCGGGGGGGCATTCGACGGGGAGCTGTTTTTT. Residues: CASSLRTSGGAFDGELFF.

The rearrangement links TRBV18 to TRBJ1-4; D is uncertain. Trimming stripped 4 bases from V and 0 bases from J, with 9 bases between. CDR3 length: 15 amino acids. Germline V gene sequence: CDR1 KGHSH, CDR2 LQKENI. The CDR3: CASSLRSATNEKLFF. In DNA, the CDR3 is TGTGCCAGCTCACTACGGAGTGCAACTAATGAAAAACTGTTTTTT.

The chain joins TRBV28 to TRBJ2-7; no clear D. V lost 4 bases, J lost 3 bases, and 10 bases lay in between. This CDR3 contains 13 residues. The germline CDR1 and CDR2 sequences are MDHEN and SYDVKM. CDR3 residues: CASSYGPGYEQYF. The CDR3, as DNA: TGTGCCAGCAGTTATGGGCCTGGCTACGAGCAGTACTTC.

The V gene is TRBV5-1, the J gene TRBJ1-4; 9 bases match TRBD1. V was clipped by 4 bases and J by 7 bases; unmatched bases: 17. CDR1 is SGHRS, CDR2 YFSETQ, per germline. This CDR3 comprises 18 residues. CDR3 DNA sequence: TGCGCCAGCAGCCGGGGGGGACAGGGATCAGCGAGGAGTGAAAAACTGTTTTTT. The encoded protein is CASSRGGQGSARSEKLFF.

The chain employs TRBV6-1 and TRBJ1-5; TRBD1 is a possible D gene (6 bases). This CDR3 has 17 amino acids. The ends were cut back, 2 bases at V and 2 bases at J, with 16 bases in the middle. Germline values: CDR1 MNHNS, CDR2 SASEGT. CDR3 in DNA: TGTGCCAGCAGTGAATTCGGAGGGGGGGGCGGCAATCAGCCCCAGCATTTT. This translates into CASSEFGGGGGNQPQHF.